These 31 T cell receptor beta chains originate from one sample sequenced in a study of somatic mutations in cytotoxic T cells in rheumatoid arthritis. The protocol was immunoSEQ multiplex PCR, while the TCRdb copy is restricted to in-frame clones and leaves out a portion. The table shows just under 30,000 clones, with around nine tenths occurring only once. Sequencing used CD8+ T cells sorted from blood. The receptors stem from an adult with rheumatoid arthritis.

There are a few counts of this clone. The chain's CDR3 is CASSSRTSLAFNEQFF. In DNA form, the CDR3 reads TGTGCCAGCAGCTCGCGGACTAGCCTGGCGTTCAATGAGCAGTTCTTC. The chain employs TRBV7-9 and TRBJ2-1; 8 bases are a match to TRBD2. This CDR3 is 16 amino acids long. The germline CDR1 and CDR2 sequences are SEHNR and FQNEAQ (reference sequence). Trimming cost V 4 bases and J 6 bases; bases outside gene matches: 11.

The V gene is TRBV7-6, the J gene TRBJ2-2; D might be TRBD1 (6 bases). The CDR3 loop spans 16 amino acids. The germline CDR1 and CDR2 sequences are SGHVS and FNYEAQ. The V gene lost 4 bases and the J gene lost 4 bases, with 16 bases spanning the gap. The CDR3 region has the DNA TGTGCCAGCAGCTCCGAAGGGACATACAGCACCGGGGAGCTGTTTTTT. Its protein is CASSSEGTYSTGELFF.

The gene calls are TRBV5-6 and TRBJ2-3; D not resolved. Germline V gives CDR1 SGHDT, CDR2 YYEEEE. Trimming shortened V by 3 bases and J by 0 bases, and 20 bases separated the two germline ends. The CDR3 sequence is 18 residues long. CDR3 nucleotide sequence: TGTGCCAGCAGCTCTCTAATTAATCCGGAGAGAAGCACAGATACGCAGTATTTT. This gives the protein CASSSLINPERSTDTQYF.

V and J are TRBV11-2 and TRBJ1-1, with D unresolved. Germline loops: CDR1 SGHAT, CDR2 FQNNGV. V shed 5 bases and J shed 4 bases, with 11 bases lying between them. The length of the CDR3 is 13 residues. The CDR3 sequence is CASSPWEGTEAFF. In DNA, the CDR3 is TGTGCCAGCAGCCCGTGGGAGGGCACTGAAGCTTTCTTT. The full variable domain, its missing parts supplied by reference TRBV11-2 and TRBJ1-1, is EAGVAQSPRYKIIEKRQSVAFWCNPISGHATLYWYQQILGQGPKLLIQFQNNGVVDDSQLPKDRFSAERLKGVDSTLKIQPAKLEDSAVYLCASSPWEGTEAFFGQGTRLTVV.

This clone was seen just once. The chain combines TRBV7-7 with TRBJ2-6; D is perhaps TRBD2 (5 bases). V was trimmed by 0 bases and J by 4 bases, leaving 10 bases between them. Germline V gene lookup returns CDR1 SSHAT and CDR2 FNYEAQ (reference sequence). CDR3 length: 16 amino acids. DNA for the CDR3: TGTGCCAGCAGCTTAGCCCCGGGAACAGGGGCCAACGTCCTGACTTTC. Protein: CASSLAPGTGANVLTF.

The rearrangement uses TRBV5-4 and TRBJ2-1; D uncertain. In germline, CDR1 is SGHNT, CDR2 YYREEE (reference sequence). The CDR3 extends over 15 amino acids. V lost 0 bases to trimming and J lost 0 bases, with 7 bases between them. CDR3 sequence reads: CASSLVLSSYNEQFF. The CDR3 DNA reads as TGTGCCAGCAGCTTGGTCCTTTCCTCCTACAATGAGCAGTTCTTC.

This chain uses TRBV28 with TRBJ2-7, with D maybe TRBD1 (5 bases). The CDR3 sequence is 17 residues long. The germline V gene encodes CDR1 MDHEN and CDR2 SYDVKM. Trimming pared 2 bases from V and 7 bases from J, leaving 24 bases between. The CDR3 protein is CASSLRRQSIRFIEQYF. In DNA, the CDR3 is TGTGCCAGCAGTTTAAGAAGACAGTCTATTCGGTTTATAGAGCAGTACTTC.

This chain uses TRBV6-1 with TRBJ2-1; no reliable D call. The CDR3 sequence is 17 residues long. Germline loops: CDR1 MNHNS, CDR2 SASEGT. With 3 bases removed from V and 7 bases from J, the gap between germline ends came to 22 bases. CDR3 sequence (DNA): TGTGCCAGCAGTGACCTTTCCTACCCCGTCACTCCAAATGAGCAGTTCTTC. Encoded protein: CASSDLSYPVTPNEQFF.

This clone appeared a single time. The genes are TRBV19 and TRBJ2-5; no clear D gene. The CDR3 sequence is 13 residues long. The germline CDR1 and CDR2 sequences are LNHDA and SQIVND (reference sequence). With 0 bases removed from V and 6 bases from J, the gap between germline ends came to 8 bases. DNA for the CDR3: TGTGCCAGTAGTATAGATAACAGAAAGACCCAGTACTTC. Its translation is CASSIDNRKTQYF.

CDR3 in amino acids: CASSYFPGELFF. The CDR3 bases are TGTGCCAGCAGTTACTTTCCCGGGGAGCTGTTTTTT. The V call is TRBV6-5, the J call TRBJ2-2; D gene uncertain. The V and J ends lost 1 base and 6 bases respectively, with 3 bases between them. The germline V gene has CDR1 MNHEY and CDR2 SVGAGI. The CDR3 contains 12 residues.

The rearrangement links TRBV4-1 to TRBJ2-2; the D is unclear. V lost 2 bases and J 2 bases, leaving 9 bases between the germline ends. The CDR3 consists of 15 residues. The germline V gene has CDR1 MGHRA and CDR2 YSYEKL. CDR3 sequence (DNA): TGCGCCAGCAGCCAAAGTGGCAGTAACACCGGGGAGCTGTTTTTT. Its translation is CASSQSGSNTGELFF.

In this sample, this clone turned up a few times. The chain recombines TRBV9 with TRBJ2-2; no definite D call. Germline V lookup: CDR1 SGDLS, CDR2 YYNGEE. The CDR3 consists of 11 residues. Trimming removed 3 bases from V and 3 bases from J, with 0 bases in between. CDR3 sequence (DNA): TGTGCCAGCAGCGACACCGGGGAGCTGTTTTTT. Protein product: CASSDTGELFF.

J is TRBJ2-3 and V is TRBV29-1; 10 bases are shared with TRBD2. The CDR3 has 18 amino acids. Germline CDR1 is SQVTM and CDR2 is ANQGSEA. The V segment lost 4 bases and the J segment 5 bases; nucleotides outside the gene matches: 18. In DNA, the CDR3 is TGCAGCGTTGTGCTTTTCTTGGAGCTAGCGGGGGTCGTAGATACGCAGTATTTT. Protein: CSVVLFLELAGVVDTQYF.

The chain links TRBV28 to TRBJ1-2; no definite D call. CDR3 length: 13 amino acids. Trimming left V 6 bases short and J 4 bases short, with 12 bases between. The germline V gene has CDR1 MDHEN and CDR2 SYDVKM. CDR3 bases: TGTGCCAGCAGCTGGGGATCCTTCTATGGCTACACCTTC. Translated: CASSWGSFYGYTF.

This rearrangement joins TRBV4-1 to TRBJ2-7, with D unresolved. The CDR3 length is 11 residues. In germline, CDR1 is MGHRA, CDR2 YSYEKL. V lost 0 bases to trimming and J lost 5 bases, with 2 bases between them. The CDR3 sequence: CASSQDHEQYF. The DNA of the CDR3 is TGCGCCAGCAGCCAAGACCACGAGCAGTACTTC.

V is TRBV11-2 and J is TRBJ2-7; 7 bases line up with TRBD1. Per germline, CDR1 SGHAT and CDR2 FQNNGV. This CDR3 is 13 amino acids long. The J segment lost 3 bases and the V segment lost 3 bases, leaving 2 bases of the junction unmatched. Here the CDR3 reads CASSLGDSYEQYF. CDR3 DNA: TGTGCCAGCAGCTTGGGGGACAGCTACGAGCAGTACTTC.

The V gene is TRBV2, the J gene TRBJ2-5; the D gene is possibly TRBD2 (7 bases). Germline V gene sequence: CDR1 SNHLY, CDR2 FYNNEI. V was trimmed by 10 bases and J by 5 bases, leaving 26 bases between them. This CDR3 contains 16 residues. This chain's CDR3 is CATQPFPGGRDETQYF. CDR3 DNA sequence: TGTGCCACCCAACCTTTCCCGGGGGGCAGGGATGAGACCCAGTACTTC.

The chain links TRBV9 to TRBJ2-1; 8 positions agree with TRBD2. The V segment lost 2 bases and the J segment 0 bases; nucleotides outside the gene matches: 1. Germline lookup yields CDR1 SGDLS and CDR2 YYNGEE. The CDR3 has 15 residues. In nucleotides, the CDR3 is TGTGCCAGCAGCGTCAGCGGGAGCTCCTACAATGAGCAGTTCTTC. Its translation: CASSVSGSSYNEQFF.

CDR3 nucleotides: TGTGCCAGCACCCCTTGGCAGGGGGCTGTCTATGGCTACACCTTC. Translated: CASTPWQGAVYGYTF. The V gene is TRBV5-5, the J gene TRBJ1-2; 8 bases align to TRBD1. This CDR3 comprises 15 residues. In germline, CDR1 is SGHKS, CDR2 YYEKEE (reference sequence). Unmatched junction bases numbered 11, after V lost 6 bases and J lost 4 bases.

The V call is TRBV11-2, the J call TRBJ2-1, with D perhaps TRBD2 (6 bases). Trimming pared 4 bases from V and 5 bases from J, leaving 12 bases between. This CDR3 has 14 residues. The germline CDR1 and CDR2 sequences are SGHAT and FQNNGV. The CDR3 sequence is CASSYGSINNEQFF. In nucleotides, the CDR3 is TGTGCCAGCAGCTACGGGAGTATTAACAATGAGCAGTTCTTC. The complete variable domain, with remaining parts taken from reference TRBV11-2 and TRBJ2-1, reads EAGVAQSPRYKIIEKRQSVAFWCNPISGHATLYWYQQILGQGPKLLIQFQNNGVVDDSQLPKDRFSAERLKGVDSTLKIQPAKLEDSAVYLCASSYGSINNEQFFGPGTRLTVL.

CDR3 nucleotides: TGTGCCAGCAGTTCCCACTCGGCAAGCTCCTACGAGCAGTACTTC. Its protein is CASSSHSASSYEQYF. The chain links TRBV27 to TRBJ2-7; D is uncertain. With 4 bases removed from V and 0 bases from J, the gap between germline ends came to 13 bases. CDR1 is MNHEY, CDR2 SMNVEV, per germline (reference sequence). CDR3 length: 15 residues.

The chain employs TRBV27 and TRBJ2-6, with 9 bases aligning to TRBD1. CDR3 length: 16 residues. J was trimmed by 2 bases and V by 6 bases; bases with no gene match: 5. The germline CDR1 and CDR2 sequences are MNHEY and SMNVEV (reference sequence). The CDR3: CASRNTGGAGANVLTF. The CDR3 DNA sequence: TGTGCCAGCAGGAATACAGGGGGCGCTGGGGCCAACGTCCTGACTTTC. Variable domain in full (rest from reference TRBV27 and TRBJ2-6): EAQVTQNPRYLITVTGKKLTVTCSQNMNHEYMSWYRQDPGLGLRQIYYSMNVEVTDKGDVPEGYKVSRKEKRNFPLILESPSPNQTSLYFCASRNTGGAGANVLTFGAGSRLTVL.

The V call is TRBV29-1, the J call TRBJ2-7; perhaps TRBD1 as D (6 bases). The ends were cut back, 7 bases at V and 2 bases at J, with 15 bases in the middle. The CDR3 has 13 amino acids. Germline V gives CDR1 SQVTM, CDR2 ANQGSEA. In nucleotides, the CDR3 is TGCAGCGCCCGACAGGACGGAGCCTACGAGCAGTACTTC. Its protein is CSARQDGAYEQYF.

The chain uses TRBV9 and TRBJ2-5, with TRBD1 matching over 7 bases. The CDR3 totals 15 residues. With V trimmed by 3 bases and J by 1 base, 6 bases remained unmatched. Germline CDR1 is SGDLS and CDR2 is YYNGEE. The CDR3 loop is CASSGDGTVQETQYF. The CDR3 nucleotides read TGTGCCAGCAGCGGTGACGGGACAGTCCAAGAGACCCAGTACTTC. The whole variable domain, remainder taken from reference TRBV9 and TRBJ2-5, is DSGVTQTPKHLITATGQRVTLRCSPRSGDLSVYWYQQSLDQGLQFLIQYYNGEERAKGNILERFSAQQFPDLHSELNLSSLELGDSALYFCASSGDGTVQETQYFGPGTRLLVL.

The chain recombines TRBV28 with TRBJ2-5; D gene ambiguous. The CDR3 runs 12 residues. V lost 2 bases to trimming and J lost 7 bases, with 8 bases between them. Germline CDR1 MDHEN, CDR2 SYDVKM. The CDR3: CASSLPGTTQYF. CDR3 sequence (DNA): TGTGCCAGCAGTTTACCCGGAACGACCCAGTACTTC.

The DNA for the CDR3 is TGTGCCAGCAAGGGCGGGGCGTGGGAGACCCAGTACTTC. This encodes CASKGGAWETQYF. The V and J genes are TRBV28 and TRBJ2-5; D perhaps matches TRBD2 (6 bases). The CDR3 has 13 residues. Looked up from germline, CDR1 is MDHEN and CDR2 is SYDVKM. V shed 7 bases and J shed 5 bases, with 14 bases lying between them.

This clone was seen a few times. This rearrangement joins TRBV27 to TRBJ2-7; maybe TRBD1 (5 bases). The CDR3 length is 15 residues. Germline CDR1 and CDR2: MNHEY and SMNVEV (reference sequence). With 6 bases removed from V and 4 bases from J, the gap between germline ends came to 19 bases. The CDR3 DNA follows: TGTGCCAGCAGCCTGACAGCTCAGATAGCATACGAGCAGTACTTC. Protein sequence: CASSLTAQIAYEQYF.

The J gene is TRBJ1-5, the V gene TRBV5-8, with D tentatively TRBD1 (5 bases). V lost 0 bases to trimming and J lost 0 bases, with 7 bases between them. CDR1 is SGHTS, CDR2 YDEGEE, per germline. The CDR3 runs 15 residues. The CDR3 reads CASSLEGHSNQPQHF. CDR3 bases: TGTGCCAGCAGCTTGGAGGGGCATAGCAATCAGCCCCAGCATTTT.

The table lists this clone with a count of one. CDR3 protein: CASSLEQGLNYGYTF. The CDR3 coding sequence is TGTGCCAGCAGCTTAGAACAGGGCCTAAACTATGGCTACACCTTC. The rearrangement uses TRBV13 and TRBJ1-2; possibly TRBD1 for D (6 bases). The length of the CDR3 is 15 residues. CDR1 and CDR2 (germline): PRHDT, FYEKMQ (reference sequence). With 1 base removed from V and 2 bases from J, the gap between germline ends came to 11 bases.

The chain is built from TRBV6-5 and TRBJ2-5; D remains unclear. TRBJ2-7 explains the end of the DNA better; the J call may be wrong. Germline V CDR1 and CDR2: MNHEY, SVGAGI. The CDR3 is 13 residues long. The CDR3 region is CASKSRSSYEQYF. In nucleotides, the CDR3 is TGTGCCAGCAAGAGTAGATCCTCCTACGAGCAGTACTTC.

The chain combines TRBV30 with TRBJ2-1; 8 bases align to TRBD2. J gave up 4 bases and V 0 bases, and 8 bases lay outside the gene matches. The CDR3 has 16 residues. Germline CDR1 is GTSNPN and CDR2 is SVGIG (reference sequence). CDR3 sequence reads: CAWSVLASGLYNEQFF. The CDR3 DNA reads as TGTGCCTGGAGTGTACTGGCTAGCGGGTTATACAATGAGCAGTTCTTC.